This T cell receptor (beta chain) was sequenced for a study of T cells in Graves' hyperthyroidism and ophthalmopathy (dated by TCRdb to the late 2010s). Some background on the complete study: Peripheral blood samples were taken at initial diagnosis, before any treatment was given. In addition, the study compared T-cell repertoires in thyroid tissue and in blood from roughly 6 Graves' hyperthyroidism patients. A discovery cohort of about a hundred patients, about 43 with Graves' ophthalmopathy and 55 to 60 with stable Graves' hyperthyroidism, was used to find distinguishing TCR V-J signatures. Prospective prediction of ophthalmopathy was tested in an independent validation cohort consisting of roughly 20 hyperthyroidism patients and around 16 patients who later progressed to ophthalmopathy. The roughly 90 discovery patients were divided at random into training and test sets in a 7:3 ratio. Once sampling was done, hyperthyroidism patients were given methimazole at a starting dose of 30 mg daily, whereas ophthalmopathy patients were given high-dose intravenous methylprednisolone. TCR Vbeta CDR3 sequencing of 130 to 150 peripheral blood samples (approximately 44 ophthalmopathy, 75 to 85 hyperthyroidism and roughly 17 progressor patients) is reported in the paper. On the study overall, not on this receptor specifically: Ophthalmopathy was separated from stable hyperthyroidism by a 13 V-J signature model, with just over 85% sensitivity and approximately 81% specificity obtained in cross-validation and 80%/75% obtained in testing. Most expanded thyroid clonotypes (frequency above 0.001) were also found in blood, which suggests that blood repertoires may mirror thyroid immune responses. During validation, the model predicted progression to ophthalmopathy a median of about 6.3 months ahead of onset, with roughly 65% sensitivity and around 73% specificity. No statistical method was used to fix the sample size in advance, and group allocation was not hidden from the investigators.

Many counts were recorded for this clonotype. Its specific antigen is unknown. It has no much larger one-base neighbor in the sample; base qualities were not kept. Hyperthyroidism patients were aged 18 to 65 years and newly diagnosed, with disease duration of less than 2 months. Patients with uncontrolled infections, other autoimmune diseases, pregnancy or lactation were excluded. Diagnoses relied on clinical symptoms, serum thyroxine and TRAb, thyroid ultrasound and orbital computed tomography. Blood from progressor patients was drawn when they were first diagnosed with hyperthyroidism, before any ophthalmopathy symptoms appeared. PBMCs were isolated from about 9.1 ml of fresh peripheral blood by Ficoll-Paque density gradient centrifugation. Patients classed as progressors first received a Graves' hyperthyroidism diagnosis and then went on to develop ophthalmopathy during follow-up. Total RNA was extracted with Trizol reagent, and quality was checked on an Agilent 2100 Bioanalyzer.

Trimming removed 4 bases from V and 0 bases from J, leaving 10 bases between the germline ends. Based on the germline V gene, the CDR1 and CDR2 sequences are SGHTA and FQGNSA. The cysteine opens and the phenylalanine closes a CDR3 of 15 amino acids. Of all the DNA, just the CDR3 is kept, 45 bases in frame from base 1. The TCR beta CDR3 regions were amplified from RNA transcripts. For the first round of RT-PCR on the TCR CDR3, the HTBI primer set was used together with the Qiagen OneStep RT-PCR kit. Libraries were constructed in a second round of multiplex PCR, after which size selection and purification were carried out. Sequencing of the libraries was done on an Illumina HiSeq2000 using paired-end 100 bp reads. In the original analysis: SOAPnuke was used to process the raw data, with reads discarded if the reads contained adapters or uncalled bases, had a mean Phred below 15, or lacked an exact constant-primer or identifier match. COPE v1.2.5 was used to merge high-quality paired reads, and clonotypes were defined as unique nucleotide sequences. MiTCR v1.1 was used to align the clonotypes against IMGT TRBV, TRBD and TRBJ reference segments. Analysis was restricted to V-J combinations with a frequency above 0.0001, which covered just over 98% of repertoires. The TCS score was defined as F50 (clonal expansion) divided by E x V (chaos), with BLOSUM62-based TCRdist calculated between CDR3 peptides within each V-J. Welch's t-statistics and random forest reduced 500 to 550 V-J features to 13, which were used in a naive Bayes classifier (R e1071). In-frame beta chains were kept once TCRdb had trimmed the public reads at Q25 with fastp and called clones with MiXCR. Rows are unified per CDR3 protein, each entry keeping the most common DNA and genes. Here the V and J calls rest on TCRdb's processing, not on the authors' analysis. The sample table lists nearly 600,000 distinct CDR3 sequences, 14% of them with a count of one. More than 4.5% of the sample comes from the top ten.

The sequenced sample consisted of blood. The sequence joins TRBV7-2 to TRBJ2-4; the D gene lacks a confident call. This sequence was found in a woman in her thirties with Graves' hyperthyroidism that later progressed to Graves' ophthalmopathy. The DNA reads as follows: TGTGCCAGCAGCTCGACCTTACTAGCCAAAAACATTCAGTACTTC. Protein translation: CASSSTLLAKNIQYF. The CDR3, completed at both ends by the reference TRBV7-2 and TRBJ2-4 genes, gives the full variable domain GAGVSQSPSNKVTEKGKDVELRCDPISGHTALYWYRQSLGQGLEFLIYFQGNSAPDKSGLPSDRFSAERTGGSVSTLTIQRTQQEDSAVYLCASSSTLLAKNIQYFGAGTRLSVL.